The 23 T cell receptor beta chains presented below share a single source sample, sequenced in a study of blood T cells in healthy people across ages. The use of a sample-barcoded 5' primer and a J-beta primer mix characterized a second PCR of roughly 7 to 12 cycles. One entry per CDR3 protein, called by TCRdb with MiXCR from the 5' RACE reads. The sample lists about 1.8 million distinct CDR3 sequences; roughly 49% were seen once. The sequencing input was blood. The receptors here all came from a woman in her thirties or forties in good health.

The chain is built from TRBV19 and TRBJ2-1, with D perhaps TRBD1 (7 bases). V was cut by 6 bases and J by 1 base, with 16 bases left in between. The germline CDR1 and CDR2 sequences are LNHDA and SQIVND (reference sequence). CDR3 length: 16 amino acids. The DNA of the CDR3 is TGTGCCAGTAGCAACACGACAGGGAGGTCCTACAATGAGCAGTTCTTC. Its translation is CASSNTTGRSYNEQFF.

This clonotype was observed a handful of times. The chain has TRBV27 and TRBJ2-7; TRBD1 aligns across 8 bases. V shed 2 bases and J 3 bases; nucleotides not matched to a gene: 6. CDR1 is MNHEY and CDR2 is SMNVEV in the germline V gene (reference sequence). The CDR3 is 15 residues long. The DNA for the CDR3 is TGTGCCAGCAGTTTAGGGCGACAGGGGTACTACGAGCAGTACTTC. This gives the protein CASSLGRQGYYEQYF.

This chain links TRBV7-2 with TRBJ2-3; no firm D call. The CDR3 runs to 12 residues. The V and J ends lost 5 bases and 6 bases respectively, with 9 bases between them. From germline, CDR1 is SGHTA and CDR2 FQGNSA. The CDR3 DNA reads TGTGCCAGCAGCATCCACGGGGATACGCAGTATTTT. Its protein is CASSIHGDTQYF.

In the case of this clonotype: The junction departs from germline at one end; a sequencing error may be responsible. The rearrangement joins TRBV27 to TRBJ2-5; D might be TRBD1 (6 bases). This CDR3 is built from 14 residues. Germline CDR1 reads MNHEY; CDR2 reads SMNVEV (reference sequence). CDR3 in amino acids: CGSSSDRTQETQYF. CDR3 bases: TGTGGCAGCAGTTCAGACAGGACTCAAGAGACCCAGTACTTC.

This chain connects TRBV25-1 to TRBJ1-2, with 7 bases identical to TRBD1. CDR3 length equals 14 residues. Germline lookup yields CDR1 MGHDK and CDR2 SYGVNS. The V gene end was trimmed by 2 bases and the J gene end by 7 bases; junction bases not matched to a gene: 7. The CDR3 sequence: CASSEETGLGGYTF. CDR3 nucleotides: TGTGCCAGCAGTGAAGAGACAGGGTTGGGTGGCTACACCTTC.

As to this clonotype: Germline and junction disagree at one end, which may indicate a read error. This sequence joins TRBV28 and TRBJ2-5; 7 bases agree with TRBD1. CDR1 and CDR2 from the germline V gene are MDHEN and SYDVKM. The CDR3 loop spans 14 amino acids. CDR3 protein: CASSLFTGEEAQYF. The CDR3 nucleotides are TGTGCCAGCAGTTTATTTACAGGGGAAGAGGCCCAGTACTTC.

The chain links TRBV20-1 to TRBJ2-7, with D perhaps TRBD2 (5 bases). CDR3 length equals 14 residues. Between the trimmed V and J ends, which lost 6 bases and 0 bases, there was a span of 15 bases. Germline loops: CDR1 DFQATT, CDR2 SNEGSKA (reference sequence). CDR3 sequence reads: CSAPTVGSSYEQYF. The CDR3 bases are TGCAGTGCCCCGACCGTGGGGAGCTCCTACGAGCAGTACTTC.

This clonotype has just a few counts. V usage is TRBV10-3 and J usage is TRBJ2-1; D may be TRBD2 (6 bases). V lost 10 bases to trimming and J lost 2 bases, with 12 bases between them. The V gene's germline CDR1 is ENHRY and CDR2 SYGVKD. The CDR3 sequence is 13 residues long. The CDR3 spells CATQRTTYNEQFF. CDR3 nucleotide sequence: TGTGCCACCCAGCGGACTACCTACAATGAGCAGTTCTTC.

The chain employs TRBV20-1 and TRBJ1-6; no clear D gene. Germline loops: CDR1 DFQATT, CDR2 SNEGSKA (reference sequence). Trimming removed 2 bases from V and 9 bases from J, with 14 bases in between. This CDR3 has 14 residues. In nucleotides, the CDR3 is TGCAGTGCTAGAAATACACGGAATTCTTCACCCCTCCACTTT. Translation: CSARNTRNSSPLHF.

This CDR3 reads CASRPTFTGGRGYTF. CDR3 DNA: TGTGCCAGTAGGCCCACTTTCACAGGGGGCCGGGGCTACACCTTC. V is TRBV19 and J is TRBJ1-2; 9 bases map to TRBD1. V lost 6 bases, J lost 8 bases, and 13 bases stayed unmatched. CDR3 size: 15 residues. The germline gives CDR1 LNHDA, CDR2 SQIVND (reference sequence).

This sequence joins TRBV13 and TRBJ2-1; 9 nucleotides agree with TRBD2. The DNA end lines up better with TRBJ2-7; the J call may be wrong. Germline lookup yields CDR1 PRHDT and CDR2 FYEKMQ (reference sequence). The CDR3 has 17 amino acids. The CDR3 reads CASSLVASGISYNEQYF. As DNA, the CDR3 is TGTGCCAGCAGCTTAGTGGCTAGCGGGATCTCCTACAATGAGCAGTACTTC.

CDR3 nucleotide sequence: TGTGCCAGCAGCGCAACAGGGAGGAGTGGCTACACCTTC. It specifies CASSATGRSGYTF. This chain uses TRBV28 with TRBJ1-2; D possibly corresponds to TRBD1 (6 bases). This CDR3 comprises 13 residues. The germline CDR1 and CDR2 sequences are MDHEN and SYDVKM. Trimming removed 6 bases at V and 7 bases at J, with 15 bases between.

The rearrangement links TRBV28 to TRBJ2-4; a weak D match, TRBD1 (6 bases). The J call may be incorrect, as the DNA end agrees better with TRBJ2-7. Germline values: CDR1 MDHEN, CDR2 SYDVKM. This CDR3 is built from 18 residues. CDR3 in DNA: TGTGCCAGCAGTTTATGGTCCCAAGCGACAGGTAGCTCCTACGAGCAGTACTTC. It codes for CASSLWSQATGSSYEQYF.

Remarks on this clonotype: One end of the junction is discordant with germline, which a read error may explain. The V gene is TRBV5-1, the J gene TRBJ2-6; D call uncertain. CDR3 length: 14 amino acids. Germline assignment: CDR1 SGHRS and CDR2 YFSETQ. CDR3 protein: CASRLGSGANVLTF. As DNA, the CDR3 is TGTGCCAGCCGCTTGGGATCTGGGGCCAACGTCCTGACTTTC.

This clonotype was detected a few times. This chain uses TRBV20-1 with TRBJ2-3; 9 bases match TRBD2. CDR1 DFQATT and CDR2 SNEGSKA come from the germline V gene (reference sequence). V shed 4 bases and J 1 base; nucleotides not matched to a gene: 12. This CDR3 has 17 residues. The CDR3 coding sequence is TGCAGTGCTATGGGGACCCATAGCGGGGGAGGCACAGATACGCAGTATTTT. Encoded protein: CSAMGTHSGGGTDTQYF.

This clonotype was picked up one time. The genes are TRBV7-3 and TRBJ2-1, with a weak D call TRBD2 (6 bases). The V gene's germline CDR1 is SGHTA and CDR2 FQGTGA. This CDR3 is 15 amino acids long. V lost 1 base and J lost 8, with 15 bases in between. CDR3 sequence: CASSLIGLAMDEQFF. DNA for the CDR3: TGTGCCAGCAGCTTAATCGGTCTAGCGATGGATGAGCAGTTCTTC.

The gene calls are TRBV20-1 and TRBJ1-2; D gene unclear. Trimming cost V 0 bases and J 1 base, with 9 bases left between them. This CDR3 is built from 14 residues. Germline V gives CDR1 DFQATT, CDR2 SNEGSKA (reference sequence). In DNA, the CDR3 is TGCAGTGCTAGAGATCGCGGCAATAACTATGGCTACACCTTC. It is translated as CSARDRGNNYGYTF.

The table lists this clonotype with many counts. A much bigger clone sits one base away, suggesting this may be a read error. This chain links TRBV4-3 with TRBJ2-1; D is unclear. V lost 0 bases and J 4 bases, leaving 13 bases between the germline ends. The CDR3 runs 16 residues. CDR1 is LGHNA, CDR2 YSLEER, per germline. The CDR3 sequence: CASSQDSRLHYNEQFF. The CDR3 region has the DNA TGCGCCAGCAGCCAAGACAGCCGCCTGCATTACAATGAGCAGTTCTTC.

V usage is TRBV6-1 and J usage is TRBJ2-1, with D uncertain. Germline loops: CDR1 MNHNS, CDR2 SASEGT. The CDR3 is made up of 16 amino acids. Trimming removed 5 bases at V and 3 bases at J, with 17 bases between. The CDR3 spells CASSPRRGVVYNEQFF. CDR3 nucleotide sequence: TGTGCCAGCAGTCCCCGACGTGGGGTGGTCTACAATGAGCAGTTCTTC.

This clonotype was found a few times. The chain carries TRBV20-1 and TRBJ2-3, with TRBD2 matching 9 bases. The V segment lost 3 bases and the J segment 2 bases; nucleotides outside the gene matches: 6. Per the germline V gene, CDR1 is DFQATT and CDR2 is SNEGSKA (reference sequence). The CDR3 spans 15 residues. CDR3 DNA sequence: TGCAGTGCTAGCTCAGCGGGGGGTGACACAGATACGCAGTATTTT. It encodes CSASSAGGDTDTQYF.

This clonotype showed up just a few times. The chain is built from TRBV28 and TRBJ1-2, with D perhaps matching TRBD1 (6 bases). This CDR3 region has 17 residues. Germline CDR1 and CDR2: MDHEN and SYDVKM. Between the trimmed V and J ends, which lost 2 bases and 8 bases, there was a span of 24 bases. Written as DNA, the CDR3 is TGTGCCAGCAGTTTAGGCGGTACGCGACCCGCCAGGGGAGGCTACACCTTC. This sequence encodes CASSLGGTRPARGGYTF.

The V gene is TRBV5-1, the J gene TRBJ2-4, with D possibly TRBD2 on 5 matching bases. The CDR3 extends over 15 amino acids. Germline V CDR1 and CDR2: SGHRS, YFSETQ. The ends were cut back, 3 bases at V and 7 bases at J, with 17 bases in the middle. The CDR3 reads CASSSGLITGNIQYF. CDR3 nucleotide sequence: TGCGCCAGCAGCTCGGGCCTTATCACGGGGAACATTCAGTACTTC.

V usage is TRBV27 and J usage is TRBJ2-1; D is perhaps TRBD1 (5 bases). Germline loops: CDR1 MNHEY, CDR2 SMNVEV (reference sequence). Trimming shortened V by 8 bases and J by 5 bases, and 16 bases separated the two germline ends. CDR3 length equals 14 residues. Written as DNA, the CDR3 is TGTGCCAGCCGGGTGGGGCTGTCAAACAATGAGCAGTTCTTC. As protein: CASRVGLSNNEQFF.